This TCR beta chain was sequenced for a study of blood T cell repertoires in COVID-19. For the study at large: Specimens from acute and convalescent COVID-19 originated in the United States, Italy and Spain. The analysed material was cDNA or gDNA that came from T cells, B-cell-depleted T cells, or PBMCs.

Details on this clone: Other DNA sequences in the sample encode the same CDR3.

V shed 1 base and J shed 3 bases, with 7 bases lying between them. Germline CDR1 SGHNT, CDR2 YYREEE (reference sequence). The CDR3 length is 13 residues. Original analysis: Amplification of reference gene primers was used by the study to estimate nucleated cell counts. Profiled with immunoSEQ multiplex PCR; TCRdb holds only in-frame clones, not every one. The DNA gave D and trimming, while V, J and clone size come from that table. The sample lists some 150,000 clones; around 83% were seen once. The sample comprised peripheral blood. This chain connects TRBV5-4 to TRBJ1-2, with D unclear. This receptor was identified in a woman aged 45 to 65 with acute or convalescent COVID-19. The CDR3 loop reads CASSLTGDYGYTF. The CDR3 nucleotides are TGTGCCAGCAGCTTGACCGGAGACTATGGCTACACCTTC.